The 9 T cell receptor beta chains in this list originate from one sample, sequenced in a study of T cell responses to AZD1222 COVID-19 vaccine. The table came from immunoSEQ multiplex PCR; TCRdb's copy has only in-frame clones and leaves some out. The sample lists some 140,000 clones, 86% seen once, with approximately 5.1% in the top ten. Source: peripheral blood, taken on day 0 of MenACWY control vaccination. Receptors were obtained from an adult in good health.

The chain combines TRBV28 with TRBJ2-7; no clear D gene. Trimming left V 6 bases short and J 0 bases short, with 15 bases between. This CDR3 spans 15 amino acids. Germline CDR1 is MDHEN and CDR2 is SYDVKM. Here the CDR3 reads CASSVASSSSYEQYV. The CDR3 coding sequence is TGTGCCAGCAGCGTCGCCTCCTCCAGCTCCTACGAGCAGTACGTC.

This clone was seen just once. The V and J genes are TRBV24-1 and TRBJ2-7; D not resolved. Trimming took 0 bases from V and 7 from J, leaving 6 bases between them. CDR1 KGHDR and CDR2 SFDVKD come from the germline V gene. The CDR3 runs to 12 residues. This CDR3 is CATSDLTPEQYF. Here the CDR3 DNA reads TGTGCCACCAGTGATTTGACCCCGGAGCAGTACTTC.

The rearrangement uses TRBV4-2 and TRBJ2-3; no clear D gene. The CDR3 runs 14 residues. V was trimmed by 0 bases and J by 2 bases, leaving 6 bases between them. CDR1 and CDR2 (germline): LGHNA, YNFKEQ. CDR3 protein: CASSQEQHTDTQYF. The DNA for the CDR3 is TGTGCCAGCAGCCAAGAACAGCACACAGATACGCAGTATTTT.

J is TRBJ1-1 and V is TRBV5-1, with D unresolved. Germline loops: CDR1 SGHRS, CDR2 YFSETQ. The CDR3 consists of 14 residues. The V and J ends lost 4 bases and 7 bases respectively, with 17 bases between them. The CDR3 coding sequence is TGCGCCAGCAGCCCAGGCCCCGGTGACGATGAAGCTTTCTTT. Translating gives CASSPGPGDDEAFF.

The genes are TRBV19 and TRBJ1-2; weak D call: TRBD1 (5 bases). CDR1 LNHDA and CDR2 SQIVND come from the germline V gene (reference sequence). The CDR3 extends over 14 amino acids. V gave up 4 bases and J gave up 4 bases, with 13 bases separating them. In nucleotides, the CDR3 is TGTGCCAGTAGTAGGTCGACAGAAGGCTATGGCTACACCTTC. Amino acid sequence: CASSRSTEGYGYTF.

The V gene is TRBV7-2, the J gene TRBJ1-1; TRBD1 matches 7 bases. The germline V gene has CDR1 SGHTA and CDR2 FQGNSA. This CDR3 comprises 14 residues. V trimming: 5 bases; J trimming: 0 bases; junction bases outside the gene matches: 3. This CDR3 is CASSPQGLNTEAFF. For the CDR3, the DNA is TGTGCCAGCAGCCCACAGGGGTTGAACACTGAAGCTTTCTTT.

The genes are TRBV5-1 and TRBJ2-3; D might be TRBD1 (6 bases). CDR1 and CDR2 from the germline V gene are SGHRS and YFSETQ. The CDR3 covers 14 residues. V was clipped by 4 bases and J by 5 bases, with 14 bases between them. The CDR3 DNA reads as TGCGCCAGCAGCCACGACACAGGGAAAGATACGCAGTATTTT. Translated, it gives CASSHDTGKDTQYF.

This chain joins TRBV5-6 and TRBJ2-3; possible D gene TRBD2, 7 bases. From germline, CDR1 is SGHDT and CDR2 YYEEEE. V lost 3 bases and J lost 8, with 25 bases in between. The CDR3 runs 17 residues. The CDR3 loop reads CASSSYRGGGPRGTQYF. The DNA for the CDR3 is TGTGCCAGCAGCTCCTACCGTGGGGGGGGGCCCAGAGGTACGCAGTATTTT.

V and J are TRBV11-3 and TRBJ2-3, with 9 nucleotides matching TRBD2. Looked up from germline, CDR1 is SGHNT and CDR2 is YENEEA. V shed 5 bases and J 3 bases; nucleotides not matched to a gene: 6. This CDR3 region has 15 residues. Here the CDR3 reads CASSGGLAMTDTQYF. The CDR3 bases are TGTGCCAGCAGCGGCGGACTAGCGATGACAGATACGCAGTATTTT.